This TCR beta chain was sequenced during a study of response to subunit inactivated influenza vaccine. Study-wide results and limits: Each seasonal influenza vaccination, the authors suggested, recruits few new T cells.

This CDR3 has 13 residues. V shed 7 bases, J shed 3 bases, and the junction held 3 bases outside the gene matches. From germline, CDR1 is MNHEY and CDR2 SVGEGT. Via MiXCR, TCRdb re-called the RT-PCR reads, giving one row per CDR3 protein. The sample has hundreds of thousands of distinct CDR3 sequences, over 10% seen once. This clonotype came up many times. No antigen is known for it. The sequence derives from a man in his fifties or sixties who received an inactivated influenza vaccine. V usage is TRBV6-2 or TRBV6-3 and J usage is TRBJ2-7, with 10 bases that match TRBD1. Sequenced material: PBMCs from blood, taken roughly 6 weeks after vaccination. The CDR3 sequence is CASIWDRGYEQYF. The CDR3 DNA sequence: TGTGCCAGCATATGGGACAGGGGCTACGAGCAGTACTTC.